This T cell receptor beta chain was sequenced during a study of blood T cell repertoires in COVID-19. The junction had 11 bases not matched to a gene; V was cut back by 5 bases and J by 4 bases. Germline V gene sequence: CDR1 SEHNR, CDR2 FQNEAQ (reference sequence). The CDR3 extends over 16 amino acids. Method: immunoSEQ multiplex PCR; TCRdb's copy keeps in-frame clones and lacks some. The sample lists more than 200,000 clones, around 87% occurring once. The V gene is TRBV7-9, the J gene TRBJ2-4; 7 bases are a match to TRBD1. Material for sequencing was peripheral blood. The TCR comes from a woman aged 55-75 years with COVID-19, enrolled during active disease. The CDR3, as DNA: TGTGCCAGCAGCGCCGGAGAACAGGGGCAGAAAAACATTCAGTACTTC. It yields the protein CASSAGEQGQKNIQYF.